This TCR beta chain was identified during a study of response to subunit inactivated influenza vaccine. General observations from the study: Authors suggested each seasonal influenza vaccination recruits few new T cells.

This CDR3 contains 19 residues. MiXCR, applied by TCRdb to the RT-PCR reads, yields one record per CDR3 protein. The sample lists more than 450,000 distinct CDR3 sequences; 6% to 9% were seen once. This clonotype occurred many times. Its antigen remains unidentified. The source material was PBMCs from blood, sampled around 25 months after vaccination. V usage is TRBV21-1 and J usage is TRBJ2-3; the table's D call, TRBD1, was not checked against the DNA. TRBV21-1 is annotated as a pseudogene. The origin of this receptor is a man aged 45 to 75 who received an inactivated influenza vaccine. Written as DNA, the CDR3 is TGTGCCAGCAGCAAATTGGAGGGACAGGGGCCCTATGGCACAGATACGCAGTATTTT. Translated: CASSKLEGQGPYGTDTQYF.